Listed here are 16 T cell receptor beta chains from one sample, sequenced in a study of blood T cell repertoires in COVID-19. Produced via immunoSEQ multiplex PCR; TCRdb's table is partial and in-frame only. The sample has approximately 250,000 clones, approximately 80% seen once. What was sequenced was peripheral blood. The receptors here all came from a woman aged 50 to 65 with acute or convalescent COVID-19.

V gene TRBV19 combines with J gene TRBJ2-3; a possible D gene is TRBD2 (5 bases). The CDR3 covers 13 residues. The germline V and J ends were trimmed by 4 bases and 4 bases, with 9 bases remaining between them. The germline gives CDR1 LNHDA, CDR2 SQIVND (reference sequence). CDR3 DNA: TGTGCCAGTAGTACCGGAGGTCCAGATACGCAGTATTTT. This gives the protein CASSTGGPDTQYF.

V and J are TRBV29-1 and TRBJ2-7; weak D call: TRBD2 (5 bases). CDR3 size: 13 residues. V lost 3 bases to trimming and J lost 6 bases, with 15 bases between them. Germline V gene sequence: CDR1 SQVTM, CDR2 ANQGSEA. The CDR3 DNA reads TGCAGCGTTGACGGCTTCGGGAACGGCGAGCAGTACTTC. Its translation: CSVDGFGNGEQYF.

J is TRBJ1-6 and V is TRBV23-1; D is unresolved. TRBV23-1 is classed as an ORF, of uncertain function. This CDR3 comprises 14 residues. V was clipped by 7 bases and J by 9 bases, with 16 bases between them. The CDR3 nucleotides read TGCGCCAGCAATCAGGCGGTTTCCCTTTCACCCCTCCACTTT. This gives the protein CASNQAVSLSPLHF.

The rearrangement joins TRBV5-1 to TRBJ2-3; D is ambiguous. V was cut by 4 bases and J by 8 bases, with 11 bases left in between. The CDR3 is 12 amino acids. Germline CDR1 is SGHRS and CDR2 is YFSETQ. Here the CDR3 DNA reads TGCGCCAGCAGCGGAGATTCTGGTACGCAGTATTTT. Protein: CASSGDSGTQYF.

The V and J genes are TRBV5-6 and TRBJ2-7; D not certain. Between the trimmed V and J ends, which lost 2 bases and 3 bases, there was a span of 9 bases. CDR1 and CDR2 from the germline V gene are SGHDT and YYEEEE. This CDR3 has 13 amino acids. The CDR3 region has the DNA TGTGCCAGCAGCTTTTCGCAGTTCTACGAGCAGTACTTC. It is translated as CASSFSQFYEQYF.

This clone was seen repeatedly, ten times or more. This sequence joins TRBV9 and TRBJ2-1; 9 positions match TRBD2. V shed 2 bases, J shed 7 bases, and the junction held 4 bases outside the gene matches. CDR3 size: 14 residues. Germline assignment: CDR1 SGDLS and CDR2 YYNGEE. As DNA, the CDR3 is TGTGCCAGCAGCGTTAGCGGGGGCGAAAATGAGCAGTTCTTC. This gives the protein CASSVSGGENEQFF.

The chain uses TRBV18 and TRBJ1-4; the D gene is possibly TRBD1 (6 bases). CDR3 length: 15 amino acids. Germline V gene sequence: CDR1 KGHSH, CDR2 LQKENI. V was pared by 0 bases and J by 8 bases, with 13 bases between. This CDR3 reads CASSPPSAGDEKLFF. The CDR3, as DNA: TGTGCCAGCTCACCACCCTCGGCAGGGGACGAAAAACTGTTTTTT.

The chain carries TRBV27 and TRBJ1-5, with D hard to call. Deletions cut 3 bases from V and 7 bases from J, with 13 bases between. The CDR3 extends over 14 amino acids. Germline loops: CDR1 MNHEY, CDR2 SMNVEV (reference sequence). This CDR3 is CASSLGWSGQPQHF. DNA for the CDR3: TGTGCCAGCAGTTTGGGGTGGAGCGGGCAGCCCCAGCATTTT.

This clone has just one count. J is TRBJ1-6 and V is TRBV9; D might be TRBD1 (5 bases). This CDR3 has 15 amino acids. Germline CDR1 SGDLS, CDR2 YYNGEE. V was trimmed by 4 bases and J by 7 bases, leaving 15 bases between them. For the CDR3, the DNA is TGTGCCAGCAGCCCTAGCGGGACGGCGAATTCACCCCTCCACTTT. This sequence encodes CASSPSGTANSPLHF.

This chain uses TRBV7-2 with TRBJ2-1; 8 bases fit TRBD2. Per germline, CDR1 SGHTA and CDR2 FQGNSA. CDR3 length: 16 residues. Trimming cost V 5 bases and J 2 bases; bases outside gene matches: 8. The CDR3 loop reads CASSRTGRGAYNEQFF. CDR3 in DNA: TGTGCCAGCAGCCGGACGGGGCGGGGGGCCTACAATGAGCAGTTCTTC.

The V and J genes are TRBV7-2 and TRBJ1-5, with a tentative D call TRBD1 (6 bases). This CDR3 comprises 16 residues. Trimming cost V 1 base and J 3 bases, with 13 bases left between them. Germline V lookup: CDR1 SGHTA, CDR2 FQGNSA. The CDR3 loop reads CASSLVPGQDNQPQHF. The CDR3 DNA reads TGTGCCAGCAGCTTAGTCCCGGGACAAGACAATCAGCCCCAGCATTTT.

The V and J genes are TRBV19 and TRBJ2-2; 13 nucleotides agree with TRBD2. CDR1 LNHDA and CDR2 SQIVND come from the germline V gene (reference sequence). The CDR3 length is 16 residues. After removal of 11 bases from V and 3 bases from J, the junction contained 9 bases not matched to a gene. This CDR3 is CAAGGLAGAYTGELFF. The CDR3 coding sequence is TGTGCCGCAGGAGGACTAGCGGGAGCTTACACCGGGGAGCTGTTTTTT.

V is TRBV28 and J is TRBJ1-4; TRBD1 agrees at 8 bases. Germline CDR1 is MDHEN and CDR2 is SYDVKM. The CDR3 covers 16 residues. V shed 5 bases, J shed 7 bases, and the junction held 12 bases outside the gene matches. The CDR3 spells CASSRTGKSSGEKLFF. DNA for the CDR3: TGTGCCAGCAGTAGGACAGGGAAGAGTAGCGGTGAAAAACTGTTTTTT.

The chain recombines TRBV12-5 with TRBJ2-1; D may be TRBD2 (6 bases). This CDR3 comprises 15 residues. Germline V lookup: CDR1 LGHNT, CDR2 FRNRAP. With 0 bases removed from V and 9 bases from J, the gap between germline ends came to 15 bases. CDR3 protein: CASGLVEERGGEQFF. DNA for the CDR3: TGTGCTAGTGGTTTGGTAGAGGAGAGGGGAGGTGAGCAGTTCTTC.

This chain uses TRBV3-1 (or the pseudogene TRBV3-2) with TRBJ1-2; 9 bases align to TRBD1. The V gene's germline CDR1 is LGHDT and CDR2 YNNKEL (reference sequence). There are 15 residues in the CDR3. Losses at the gene ends were 3 bases for V and 4 bases for J; bases not matched to a gene: 6. CDR3 protein: CASSHLQGASYGYTF. CDR3 nucleotide sequence: TGTGCCAGCAGCCATCTACAGGGGGCCAGCTATGGCTACACCTTC.

The chain combines TRBV6-5 with TRBJ2-1; 10 bases fit TRBD1. This CDR3 comprises 13 residues. Per the germline V gene, CDR1 is MNHEY and CDR2 is SVGAGI. The V and J ends lost 11 bases and 6 bases, in that order; junction bases with no gene match: 7. The CDR3 region is CAARTGGFNEQFF. CDR3 sequence (DNA): TGTGCCGCAAGGACAGGGGGATTCAATGAGCAGTTCTTC.